Sequencing of this T cell receptor (beta chain) was carried out in a study of T cell responses to AZD1222 COVID-19 vaccine (dated by TCRdb to 2020 to 2022). Study-wide context: TCR sequencing was performed for 233 trial participants, of whom around 200 were given two doses of AZD1222 and around 25 were given two doses of MenACWY control vaccine. Trial participants were enrolled into age subgroups of 18-55, 56-69 and 70-plus years, which contained around 150, 29 and 61 TCR-sequenced participants, respectively.

The full study reports these points: Because no day 14 peak-response samples were available, repertoires were characterized only after the peak T cell response. Reportedly, almost half of the unique spike-specific TCRs recognized epitopes lying outside the regions that are mutated in the B.1.351 and B.1.1.7 variants. A significant rise in spike-specific TCR breadth and depth was observed after two AZD1222 doses relative to day 0 and relative to MenACWY recipients. Conclusions about previously exposed vaccinees were limited because only 6 or 7 AZD1222 recipients were SARS-CoV-2 seropositive at baseline. Most participants were white British and females outnumbered males, and the authors suggested that clonal diversity may have been underestimated. The 56-69-year group was small, and its depth increase did not reach significance, likely because of low power. The vaccine-associated CD4 TCRs covered the entire spike protein, and the dominant responses fell in regions 160-218 and 743-854.

The intended sense of this specimen's time point label: baseline before first vaccination. The treatment or condition label on this specimen signifies: meningococcal conjugate vaccine given as trial control. Vaccinee samples were obtained from the UK trials COV001 and COV002, which included a single-blind randomized controlled phase 2/3 trial of AZD1222 (ChAdOx1 nCoV-19) in healthy adults. Trial participant PBMC samples were collected at day 0 and day 28 after the second dose for TCRbeta chain sequencing. V gives up 1 base and J gives up 10 bases, and the segment between their germline ends measures 13 bases. The CDR3 measures 13 amino acids from cysteine to phenylalanine. The only DNA kept is the CDR3, 39 bases in frame from the first base. The CDR3 regions of human TCRbeta chains were analyzed by immunosequencing. In the authors' own workflow: TCRs in the repertoires were compared against a reference library of SARS-CoV-2-specific TCRs that had been generated with the MIRA antigen-specificity platform. Breadth was defined as the fraction of unique TCRs that were SARS-CoV-2-associated, and depth was defined as the fraction of total T cells that were SARS-CoV-2-associated. Using the MIRA data, each spike-specific TCR was assigned both to the spike region to which the TCR was reactive and to a CD4 or CD8 class. Log10-transformed breadth and depth values were compared by one-way ANOVA with Sidak's multiple comparisons tests. TCRdb provides this immuneACCESS table in a form limited to in-frame rearrangements. Some clones are lacking; in checked studies, under half of them reflect an unresolved V gene, and why the rest are absent is not known. V and J calls plus clone size are reproduced from that table; the DNA served to infer D and trimming. The sample table contains some 110,000 clones; only one count was recorded for around 85% of them. The top ten clonotypes cover roughly 3.9% of the sample.

As to this clone: Its antigen is not yet known. Base quality data are lacking; no much larger clone is found one base away.

This clonotype was sampled from an adult in good health. The chain is encoded by TRBV12-3 or TRBV12-4 joined to TRBJ1-2, with no D gene named confidently. The source material was peripheral blood, sampled on day 0 of MenACWY control vaccination. The DNA sequence is TGTGCCAGCAGTTTAGGAGTCGACACCAACTACACCTTC. This yields the protein CASSLGVDTNYTF.